This T cell receptor (beta chain) was profiled in a study of blood T cell repertoires in COVID-19. About the study: Samples representing acute and convalescent COVID-19 were sourced from the United States, Italy and Spain. Sources were T cells, B-cell-depleted T cells, or PBMCs; the material itself was cDNA or gDNA.

V lost 7 bases and J lost 5; bases outside the gene matches: 19. The CDR3 totals 19 residues. The germline CDR1 and CDR2 sequences are MDHEN and SYDVKM. TCRdb's copy holds only in-frame clones and misses some; the assay was immunoSEQ multiplex PCR. The sample lists about 260,000 clones; roughly 86% were seen once. The receptor was isolated from a man aged 40-50 years with active or convalescent COVID-19. The V gene is TRBV28, the J gene TRBJ1-4, with 10 bases identical to TRBD1. Sequencing used peripheral blood. The CDR3 bases are TGTGCCAGCACCCCTTCCCCCCTTCCCCTGGGACAGGGGAATGAAAAACTGTTTTTT. Translation gives CASTPSPLPLGQGNEKLFF.